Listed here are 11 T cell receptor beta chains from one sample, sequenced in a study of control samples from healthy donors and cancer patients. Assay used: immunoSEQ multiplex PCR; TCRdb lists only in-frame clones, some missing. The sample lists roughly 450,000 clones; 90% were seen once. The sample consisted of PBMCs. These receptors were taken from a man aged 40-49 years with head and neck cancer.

The CDR3 here is CASSSQGGPEAFF. For the CDR3, the DNA is TGCGCCAGCAGCTCCCAGGGGGGCCCTGAAGCTTTCTTT. This sequence joins TRBV4-3 and TRBJ1-1; the match to TRBD1 covers 7 bases. Germline CDR1 reads LGHNA; CDR2 reads YSLEER. The CDR3 is made up of 13 amino acids. The V and J ends lost 5 bases and 6 bases, in that order; junction bases with no gene match: 6.

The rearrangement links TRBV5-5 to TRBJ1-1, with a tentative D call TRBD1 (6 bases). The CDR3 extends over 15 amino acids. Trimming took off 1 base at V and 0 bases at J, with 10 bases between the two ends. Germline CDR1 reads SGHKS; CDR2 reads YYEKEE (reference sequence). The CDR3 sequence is CASSLQGTMNTEAFF. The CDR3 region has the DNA TGTGCCAGCAGCTTGCAGGGGACTATGAACACTGAAGCTTTCTTT.

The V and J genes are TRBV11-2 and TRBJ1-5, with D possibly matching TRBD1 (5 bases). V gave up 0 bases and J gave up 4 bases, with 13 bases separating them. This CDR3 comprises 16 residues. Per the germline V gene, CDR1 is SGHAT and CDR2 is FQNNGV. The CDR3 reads CASSLDGGIANQPQHF. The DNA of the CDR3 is TGTGCCAGCAGCTTAGATGGGGGGATAGCAAATCAGCCCCAGCATTTT.

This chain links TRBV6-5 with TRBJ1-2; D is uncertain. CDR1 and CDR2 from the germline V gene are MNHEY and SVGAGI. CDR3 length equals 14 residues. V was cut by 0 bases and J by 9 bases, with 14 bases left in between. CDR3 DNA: TGTGCCAGCAGTTACTCTCTCTCCCGCGAGAGCTACACCTTC. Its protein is CASSYSLSRESYTF.

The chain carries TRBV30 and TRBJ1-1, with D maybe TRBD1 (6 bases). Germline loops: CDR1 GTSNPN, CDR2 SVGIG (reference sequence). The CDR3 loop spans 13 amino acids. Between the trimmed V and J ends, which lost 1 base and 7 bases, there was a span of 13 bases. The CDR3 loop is CAWSGMGGSEAFF. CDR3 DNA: TGTGCCTGGAGTGGAATGGGGGGCAGTGAAGCTTTCTTT.

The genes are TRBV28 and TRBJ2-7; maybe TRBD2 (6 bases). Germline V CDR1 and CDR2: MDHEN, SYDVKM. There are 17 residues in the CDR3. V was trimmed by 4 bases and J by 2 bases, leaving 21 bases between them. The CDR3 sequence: CASSSPPRDSTTYEQYF. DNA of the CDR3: TGTGCCAGCAGTTCCCCACCCCGGGACTCAACTACCTACGAGCAGTACTTC.

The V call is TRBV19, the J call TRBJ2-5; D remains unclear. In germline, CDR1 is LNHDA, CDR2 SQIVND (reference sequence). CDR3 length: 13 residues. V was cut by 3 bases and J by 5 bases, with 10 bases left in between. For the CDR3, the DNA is TGTGCCAGTAGTATGGGGTTTGCGGAGACCCAGTACTTC. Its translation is CASSMGFAETQYF. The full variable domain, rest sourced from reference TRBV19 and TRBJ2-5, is DGGITQSPKYLFRKEGQNVTLSCEQNLNHDAMYWYRQDPGQGLRLIYYSQIVNDFQKGDIAEGYSVSREKKESFPLTVTSAQKNPTAFYLCASSMGFAETQYFGPGTRLLVL.

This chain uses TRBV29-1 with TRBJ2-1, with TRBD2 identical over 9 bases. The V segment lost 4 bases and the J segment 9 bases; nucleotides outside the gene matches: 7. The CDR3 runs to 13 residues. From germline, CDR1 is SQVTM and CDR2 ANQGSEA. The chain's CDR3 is CSVGRAGGSEQFF. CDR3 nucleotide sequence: TGCAGCGTTGGCCGAGCGGGGGGTAGTGAGCAGTTCTTC.

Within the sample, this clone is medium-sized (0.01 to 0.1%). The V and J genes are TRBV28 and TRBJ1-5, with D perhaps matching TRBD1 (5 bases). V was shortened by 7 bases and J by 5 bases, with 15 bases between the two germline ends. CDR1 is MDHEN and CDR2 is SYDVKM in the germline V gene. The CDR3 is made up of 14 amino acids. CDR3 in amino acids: CASNPMGEYQPQHF. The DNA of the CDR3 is TGTGCCAGCAACCCCATGGGGGAATATCAGCCCCAGCATTTT.

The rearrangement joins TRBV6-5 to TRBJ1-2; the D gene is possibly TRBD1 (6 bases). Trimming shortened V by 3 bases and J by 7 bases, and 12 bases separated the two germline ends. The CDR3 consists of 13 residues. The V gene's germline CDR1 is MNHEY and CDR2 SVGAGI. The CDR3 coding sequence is TGTGCCAGCAGTTATTCAGGGGCGCGTGGCTACACCTTC. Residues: CASSYSGARGYTF.

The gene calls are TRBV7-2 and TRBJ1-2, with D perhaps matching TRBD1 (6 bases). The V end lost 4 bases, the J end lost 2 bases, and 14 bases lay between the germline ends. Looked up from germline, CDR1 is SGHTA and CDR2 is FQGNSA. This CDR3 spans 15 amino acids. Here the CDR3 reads CASSSGQLGNYGYTF. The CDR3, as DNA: TGTGCCAGCAGCTCCGGACAGTTAGGGAACTATGGCTACACCTTC.